This entry concerns a single T cell receptor (beta chain). The sample originates from a study of blood T cell repertoires in COVID-19. Germline V gives CDR1 SNHLY, CDR2 FYNNEI. This CDR3 is built from 14 residues. V was shortened by 6 bases and J by 1 base, with 11 bases between the two germline ends. Assay used: immunoSEQ multiplex PCR; TCRdb lists only in-frame clones, some missing. The sample consists of 150,000 to 200,000 clones, roughly 88% of them appearing once. The chain carries TRBV2 and TRBJ2-3; D unresolved. Input material: peripheral blood. This sequence was found in a woman aged 80 or over with active or convalescent COVID-19. The CDR3 sequence is CASRSTGGTDTQYF. CDR3 DNA: TGTGCCAGCAGGTCAACTGGAGGCACAGATACGCAGTATTTT.